This T cell receptor beta chain was found in a study of neoadjuvant anti-PD-1 for oral cavity cancer. Overall study findings and caveats: Higher pretreatment blood Treg/Th17 ratios correlated with higher pretreatment blood and lower post-treatment tumor TCRbeta clonality.

About this clone itself: What it binds is unknown.

PBMC libraries mostly used around 510 ng of input genomic DNA, with six replicates per sample. Some clones are missing from TCRdb's copy, which holds only in-frame ones; the method was immunoSEQ multiplex PCR. The table has 72,000 or so clones, approximately 82% seen once; the top ten hold 3% to 3.5%. Germline lookup yields CDR1 WSHSY and CDR2 SAAADI. This CDR3 region has 15 residues. Trimming took 5 bases from V and 5 from J; bases not matched to a gene: 11. The material sequenced was PBMCs, taken before nivolumab (anti-PD-1) treatment. The receptor was isolated from a person between 35 and 79 years old with oral cavity squamous cell carcinoma. This rearrangement joins TRBV10-2 to TRBJ2-7, with 8 bases matching TRBD2. In DNA, the CDR3 is TGCGCCAGCAGTTCAGCGGGGGACCCTCCCAACGAGCAGTACTTC. It translates to CASSSAGDPPNEQYF.